This T cell receptor (beta chain) was found in a study of control samples from healthy donors and cancer patients. This table comes from immunoSEQ multiplex PCR, and its TCRdb copy is limited to in-frame clones, with some not included. The data hold about 160,000 clones, with just under 95% observed a single time. This clone has a single count. This CDR3 contains 15 residues. From germline, CDR1 is SGDLS and CDR2 YYNGEE. Trimming removed 2 bases from V and 1 base from J, with 12 bases in between. The clonotype originates from a woman aged 40 to 50 in good health. V and J are TRBV9 and TRBJ1-1, with a tentative D call TRBD1 (5 bases). Sequencing was performed on blood. The CDR3 here is CASSVVPGRNTEAFF. Here the CDR3 DNA reads TGTGCCAGCAGCGTCGTCCCAGGGAGGAACACTGAAGCTTTCTTT.